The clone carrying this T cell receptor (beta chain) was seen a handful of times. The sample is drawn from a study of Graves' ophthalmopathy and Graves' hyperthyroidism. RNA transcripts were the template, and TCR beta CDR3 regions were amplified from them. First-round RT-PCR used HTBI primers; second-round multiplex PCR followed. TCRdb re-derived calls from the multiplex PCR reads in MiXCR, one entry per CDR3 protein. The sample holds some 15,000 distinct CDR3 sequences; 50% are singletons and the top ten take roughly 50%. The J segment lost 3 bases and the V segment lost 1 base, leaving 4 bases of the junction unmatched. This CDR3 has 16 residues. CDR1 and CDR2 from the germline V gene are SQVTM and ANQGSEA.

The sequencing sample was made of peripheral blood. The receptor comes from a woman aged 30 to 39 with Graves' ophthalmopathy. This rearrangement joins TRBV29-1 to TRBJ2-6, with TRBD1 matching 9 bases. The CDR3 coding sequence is TGCAGCGTTGAAGGGACAGGGGTGTTTGGGGCCAACGTCCTGACTTTC. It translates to CSVEGTGVFGANVLTF.